The 19 T cell receptor beta chains below come from one sample, sequenced in a study of hypomethylating agent response in myelodysplastic syndrome. This table comes from immunoSEQ multiplex PCR, and its TCRdb copy is limited to in-frame clones, with some not included. The table shows about 6,000 clones, with approximately 84% occurring only once. The sequenced sample was bone marrow, obtained before or after starting hypomethylating agent treatment for myelodysplastic syndrome (not recorded which). These receptors were collected from a human donor with myelodysplastic syndrome.

This clone occurred a few times. This CDR3 reads CASSQAPVNTGQNEKLFF. CDR3 coding DNA: TGTGCCAGCAGCCAAGCACCTGTAAACACGGGACAGAATGAAAAACTGTTTTTT. This rearrangement joins TRBV4-2 to TRBJ1-4; TRBD1 agrees at 7 bases. The ends lost 1 base at V and 5 bases at J; junction bases unmatched: 13. Germline-derived CDR1 and CDR2 are LGHNA and YNFKEQ. The CDR3 loop spans 18 amino acids.

This clone was counted between two and nine times. The chain uses TRBV12-5 and TRBJ2-1; 8 bases agree with TRBD2. The CDR3 covers 15 residues. Unmatched junction bases numbered 6, after V lost 2 bases and J lost 6 bases. CDR1 is LGHNT, CDR2 FRNRAP, per germline. The CDR3 protein is CASGLPGLASNEQFF. CDR3 sequence (DNA): TGTGCTAGTGGTTTGCCCGGACTAGCCTCCAATGAGCAGTTCTTC.

V gene TRBV7-3 combines with J gene TRBJ2-1; D may be TRBD2 (7 bases). The CDR3 length is 13 residues. Germline CDR1 SGHTA, CDR2 FQGTGA. With 5 bases removed from V and 8 bases from J, the gap between germline ends came to 13 bases. The CDR3 is CASSRGAFDEQFF. CDR3 bases: TGTGCCAGCAGCCGGGGGGCTTTCGATGAGCAGTTCTTC.

The chain has TRBV6-6 and TRBJ2-2; 10 bases match TRBD1. J was trimmed by 4 bases and V by 5 bases; bases with no gene match: 4. Germline V CDR1 and CDR2: MNHNY, SVGAGI (reference sequence). The CDR3 runs to 15 residues. The DNA for the CDR3 is TGTGCCAGCAGTAGGGACAGGGGACGCACCGGGGAGCTGTTTTTT. This translates into CASSRDRGRTGELFF.

By share, this clone ranks as large. The chain carries TRBV4-2 and TRBJ2-1; maybe TRBD2 (6 bases). The CDR3 runs 16 residues. V lost 0 bases and J 4 bases, leaving 13 bases between the germline ends. Germline V gene data show CDR1 as LGHNA and CDR2 as YNFKEQ. This CDR3 is CASSQESGFQYNEQFF. The CDR3 DNA reads as TGTGCCAGCAGCCAAGAGAGCGGGTTCCAGTACAATGAGCAGTTCTTC.

V is TRBV10-3 and J is TRBJ1-5; D is uncertain. The V gene's germline CDR1 is ENHRY and CDR2 SYGVKD. The germline V and J ends were trimmed by 5 bases and 3 bases, with 8 bases remaining between them. The CDR3 has 13 amino acids. CDR3 sequence: CAISSQDNQPQHF. DNA for the CDR3: TGTGCCATCAGTAGCCAGGACAATCAGCCCCAGCATTTT.

This clone was recorded a few times. The chain links TRBV16 to TRBJ1-2; possibly TRBD1 for D (5 bases). Germline V gives CDR1 KGHSY, CDR2 FQNENV. This CDR3 spans 12 amino acids. Trimming took off 5 bases at V and 5 bases at J, with 9 bases between the two ends. CDR3 in amino acids: CASSTGPYGYTF. The DNA of the CDR3 is TGTGCCAGCAGCACGGGGCCTTATGGCTACACCTTC.

This chain connects TRBV9 to TRBJ2-2; 8 nucleotides agree with TRBD1. The length of the CDR3 is 15 residues. CDR1 and CDR2 (germline): SGDLS, YYNGEE. Trimming removed 4 bases from V and 4 bases from J; junction bases left unmatched: 6. The CDR3 loop reads CASSPRQGSTGELFF. The CDR3 DNA reads as TGTGCCAGCAGCCCCCGACAGGGGAGCACCGGGGAGCTGTTTTTT.

DNA of the CDR3: TGCGCCAGCAGCTTGACTTCCCACAATGAGCAGTTCTTC. Its protein product is CASSLTSHNEQFF. V usage is TRBV5-1 and J usage is TRBJ2-1, with unresolved D. Trimming shortened V by 1 base and J by 5 bases, and 7 bases separated the two germline ends. The CDR3 spans 13 residues. Looked up from germline, CDR1 is SGHRS and CDR2 is YFSETQ. The complete variable domain, with remaining parts taken from reference TRBV5-1 and TRBJ2-1, reads KAGVTQTPRYLIKTRGQQVTLSCSPISGHRSVSWYQQTPGQGLQFLFEYFSETQRNKGNFPGRFSGRQFSNSRSEMNVSTLELGDSALYLCASSLTSHNEQFFGPGTRLTVL.

The chain uses TRBV7-9 and TRBJ2-7, with TRBD2 as a possible D gene (5 bases). The CDR3 extends over 15 amino acids. Germline CDR1 reads SEHNR; CDR2 reads FQNEAQ (reference sequence). V lost 7 bases and J lost 4, with 20 bases in between. The CDR3 loop reads CASIPYTSSWYEQYF. The CDR3 DNA is TGTGCCAGCATCCCTTACACTAGTAGTTGGTACGAGCAGTACTTC.

The V and J genes are TRBV30 and TRBJ2-3; no clear D gene. Germline V CDR1 and CDR2: GTSNPN, SVGIG (reference sequence). The CDR3 sequence is 14 residues long. V was pared by 1 base and J by 0 bases, with 8 bases between. As DNA, the CDR3 is TGTGCCTGGAGTGACGGTACGAGCACAGATACGCAGTATTTT. Residues: CAWSDGTSTDTQYF. Drawing the rest from reference TRBV30 and TRBJ2-3, the complete variable domain is SQTIHQWPATLVQPVGSPLSLECTVEGTSNPNLYWYRQAAGRGLQLLFYSVGIGQISSEVPQNLSASRPQDRQFILSSKKLLLSDSGFYLCAWSDGTSTDTQYFGPGTRLTVL.

This clone was recorded a few times. The genes are TRBV7-3 and TRBJ2-2; a possible D gene is TRBD2 (6 bases). Trimming removed 5 bases from V and 6 bases from J, with 13 bases in between. In germline, CDR1 is SGHTA, CDR2 FQGTGA. The CDR3 extends over 14 amino acids. This CDR3 is CASSRDLGAGELFF. The CDR3 bases are TGTGCCAGCAGCCGGGACTTGGGGGCCGGGGAGCTGTTTTTT.

The V call is TRBV28, the J call TRBJ2-4, with D tentatively TRBD1 or TRBD2 (7 bases each). The CDR3 spans 17 residues. V shed 5 bases and J shed 1 base, with 18 bases lying between them. The germline V gene encodes CDR1 MDHEN and CDR2 SYDVKM. CDR3 amino acids: CASSRPQGGIAKNIQYF. In DNA form, the CDR3 reads TGTGCCAGCAGTCGACCGCAGGGGGGGATCGCCAAAAACATTCAGTACTTC.

The rearrangement joins TRBV5-4 to TRBJ2-2; 8 nucleotides agree with TRBD1. CDR1 and CDR2 (germline): SGHNT, YYREEE (reference sequence). V lost 4 bases to trimming and J lost 7 bases; unmatched junction nucleotides: 9. The CDR3 runs to 15 residues. CDR3 coding DNA: TGTGCCAGCAGCCGCGGACAGGGTAGGAACGGGGAGCTGTTTTTT. It is translated as CASSRGQGRNGELFF.

This sequence joins TRBV11-2 and TRBJ2-7; 9 nucleotides align to TRBD1. The CDR3 has 14 amino acids. V trimming: 4 bases; J trimming: 4 bases; junction bases outside the gene matches: 5. From germline, CDR1 is SGHAT and CDR2 FQNNGV. In DNA form, the CDR3 reads TGTGCCAGCAGCTCACAGGGGGCCCAATACGAGCAGTACTTC. Protein sequence: CASSSQGAQYEQYF.

The chain links TRBV7-7 to TRBJ2-3; 7 bases are a match to TRBD1. Germline V gene lookup returns CDR1 SSHAT and CDR2 FNYEAQ (reference sequence). With 1 base clipped from V and 6 bases from J, the junction kept 4 bases outside the gene matches. The length of the CDR3 is 14 residues. In DNA form, the CDR3 reads TGTGCCAGCAGCTTAGGGACAGGACTCGATACGCAGTATTTT. Its protein is CASSLGTGLDTQYF.

The rearrangement uses TRBV18 and TRBJ2-5; D unresolved. The CDR3 runs to 12 residues. V was trimmed by 4 bases and J by 2 bases, leaving 5 bases between them. Germline CDR1 is KGHSH and CDR2 is LQKENI. The CDR3 loop is CASSRSQETQYF. DNA for the CDR3: TGTGCCAGCTCACGCTCACAAGAGACCCAGTACTTC.

Worth noting for this clone: An end of the junction differs from the germline gene, which may be a read error. The chain uses TRBV6-4 and TRBJ2-2, with 9 bases lining up with TRBD2. The length of the CDR3 is 16 residues. Germline V gene sequence: CDR1 MRHNA, CDR2 SNTAGT. Here the CDR3 reads CAISFPSGVNTGELFF. CDR3 DNA sequence: TGTGCCATCAGTTTCCCTAGCGGGGTGAACACCGGGGAGCTGTTTTTT.

CDR3 region: CASSDLAGGPQETQYF. CDR3 in DNA: TGTGCCAGCAGTGATCTGGCAGGGGGTCCTCAAGAGACCCAGTACTTC. The chain employs TRBV6-1 and TRBJ2-5, with 7 positions matching TRBD1. V trimming: 3 bases; J trimming: 2 bases; junction bases outside the gene matches: 9. Germline assignment: CDR1 MNHNS and CDR2 SASEGT. The length of the CDR3 is 16 residues.